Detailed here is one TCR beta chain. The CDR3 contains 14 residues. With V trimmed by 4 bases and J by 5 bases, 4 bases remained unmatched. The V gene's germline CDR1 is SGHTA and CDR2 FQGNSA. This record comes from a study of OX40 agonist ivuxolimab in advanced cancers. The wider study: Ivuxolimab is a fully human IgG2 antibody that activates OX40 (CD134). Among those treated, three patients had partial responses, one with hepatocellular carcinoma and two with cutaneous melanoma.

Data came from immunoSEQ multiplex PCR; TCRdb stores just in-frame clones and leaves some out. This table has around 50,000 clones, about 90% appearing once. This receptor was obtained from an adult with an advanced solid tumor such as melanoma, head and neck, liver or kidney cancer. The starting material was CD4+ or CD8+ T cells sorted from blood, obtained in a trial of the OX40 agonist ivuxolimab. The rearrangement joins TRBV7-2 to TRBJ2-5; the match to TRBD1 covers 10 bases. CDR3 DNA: TGTGCCAGCAGCTCGACAGGGGGCTACGAGACCCAGTACTTC. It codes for CASSSTGGYETQYF.